This record concerns one T cell receptor beta chain sequence. The antigen remains unidentified. The authors took PBMCs from 8.5 to 10 ml fresh peripheral blood. This sample is part of a study of T cells in Graves' hyperthyroidism and ophthalmopathy. General observations from the study: Most clonotypes expanded in the thyroid (above 0.001) were also present in blood.

The CDR3 is 12 amino acids. V shed 3 bases and J shed 2 bases, with 7 bases lying between them. Germline CDR1 reads DFQATT; CDR2 reads SNEGSKA (reference sequence). It was RNA transcripts that yielded the amplified TCR beta CDR3 regions. Researchers ran a first-round RT-PCR on the TCR CDR3 using the HTBI primer set. TCRdb analysed the multiplex PCR reads with MiXCR anew, one entry per CDR3 protein. Of a few hundred thousand distinct CDR3 sequences listed, around 13% are singletons. The receptor was derived from a woman in her twenties or thirties with Graves' ophthalmopathy. The material sequenced was blood. The chain carries TRBV20-1 and TRBJ2-5, with D hard to call. CDR3 sequence: CSARTFQETQYF. For the CDR3, the DNA is TGCAGTGCTAGGACTTTTCAAGAGACCCAGTACTTC.